This T cell receptor (beta chain) came from a study of cytomegalovirus exposure and HLA in healthy donors. Background on the study: According to later analysis, the same platform produced the 120 validation and 666 first-cohort repertoires.

It was the approximately 130-subject validation cohort, separate from the approximately 690-subject first cohort, to which the donors belonged. Study-level results: Associated with cytomegalovirus, according to the listing, were 170 or so TCR beta chains.

Using immunoSEQ multiplex PCR, the repertoire was profiled, and TCRdb retains in-frame clones only, with some absent. Of 75,000 to 90,000 clones detected, less than 96% appear once; the ten largest clones hold 1.6%. In regard to this clone: Its antigen is unknown.

This CDR3 is built from 14 residues. With 2 bases clipped from V and 2 bases from J, the junction kept 3 bases outside the gene matches. From germline, CDR1 is LNHDA and CDR2 SQIVND (reference sequence). This receptor was identified in a man aged 18 to 30 in good health and CMV-seropositive. Sequencing was done on a sample of PBMCs. The gene calls are TRBV19 and TRBJ2-7, with 7 bases aligning to TRBD1. CDR3 DNA: TGTGCCAGTAGTATAACAGGGGAAACCTACGAGCAGTACTTC. Its protein product is CASSITGETYEQYF.